This TCR beta chain stems from a study of OX40 agonist ivuxolimab in advanced cancers. Study-level background: Ivuxolimab was an agonistic, fully human IgG2 monoclonal antibody directed against OX40 (CD134), a costimulatory receptor. Intravenous ivuxolimab was administered to patients every 2 weeks at six dose levels: 0.01, 0.1, 0.3, 1.5, 3 and 10 mg/kg. Of the approximately 50 dose-escalation patients, hepatocellular carcinoma was present in around 19, melanoma in roughly 15, renal cell carcinoma in 9 and head and neck cancer in 9. In the dose-escalation cohort, approximately 80% of patients were male, and the mean age was approximately 60 years with a range of roughly 20 to 85. Patients were allowed to have had prior anti-PD-1, anti-PD-L1 or anti-CTLA-4 therapy, and roughly 40% of the dose-escalation patients had previously received checkpoint inhibitors. Partial responses occurred in three dose-escalation patients: two with cutaneous melanoma and one with hepatocellular carcinoma. Peripheral TCRbeta sequencing was intended to test whether TCR sequence diversity was altered and clonal T-cell expansion was caused by ivuxolimab. The paper reports the monotherapy dose-escalation portion (N of about 47 patients) of the phase I ivuxolimab trial.

Genomic DNA was extracted from sorted cells for sequencing of the TCRbeta CDR3 region. The immunoSEQ Assay was used to sequence the TCRbeta CDR3 regions. TCRdb retrieved this table from immuneACCESS and kept in-frame rearrangements only. Not all clones are present; in checked studies, unresolved V genes account for under half, and no reason is known for the remainder. The sample table shows nearly 50,000 clones, and about 88% are seen once. The top ten hold roughly 0.67% of the sample. Comments on this clone: The antigen it binds to is not known. Per-base qualities were not stored, and no clone one base away is much larger.

Study-wide findings and limitations: In the 0.1-3.0 mg/kg groups, partial responders had among the lowest normalized peripheral clonal expansion, particularly in CD8+ T cells. At doses from 0.1 to 3.0 mg/kg, clonal expansion was seen in both CD4+ and CD8+ blood T cells between baseline and week 6. On average, CD8+ T cells showed more expanded clones than CD4+ T cells after ivuxolimab. The antigen specificity of the peripheral T cells that underwent clonal expansion was not determined. Low levels of normalized T-cell clonal expansion were also seen in some patients who did not respond.

According to the germline V gene, CDR1 reads SGHRS and CDR2 reads YFSETQ. The junction carries 9 bases between V and J, which are trimmed by 4 bases and 4 bases respectively. Inclusive of the bounding cysteine and phenylalanine, the CDR3 is 13 residues long. Here the CDR3 DNA is all that survives: 39 bases in frame from base 1. Patients with autoimmune disease history or receiving systemic immunosuppression were excluded from the trial. In every dose cohort, peripheral blood was drawn for TCR sequencing at baseline, cycle 4 day 1, and cycle 7 day 1. The samples were taken from a phase I, first-in-human, multicenter, open-label dose-escalation trial of ivuxolimab. Adults with locally advanced or metastatic head and neck squamous cell, hepatocellular, melanoma or renal cell carcinoma were enrolled in the trial. Before TCR sequencing, CD4+ and CD8+ T cells were separately sorted from peripheral blood.

The receptor was derived from an adult with an advanced solid tumor such as melanoma, head and neck, liver or kidney cancer. This specimen consisted of CD4+ or CD8+ T cells sorted from blood, obtained in a trial of the OX40 agonist ivuxolimab. This receptor chain uses TRBV5-1 and TRBJ2-1; the best D guess is TRBD2, with 6 bases matching. The CDR3: CASSRGGYNEQFF. Read as DNA, the sequence is TGCGCCAGCAGCAGAGGAGGGTACAATGAGCAGTTCTTC.